This TCR beta chain was sequenced during a study of T cell responses to AZD1222 COVID-19 vaccine. Libraries were prepared by immunoSEQ multiplex PCR; TCRdb keeps only in-frame clonotypes and omits some of them. The sample lists roughly 140,000 clones; 85% to 90% were seen once. Overall study results and limits: Spike-spanning, vaccine-associated CD4 TCRs were dominant at 160-218 and 743-854. Every sample of the repertoires postdated the peak T cell response. Spike-specific TCR breadth rose after two AZD1222 doses, and depth rose as well.

The germline V and J ends were trimmed by 5 bases and 8 bases, with 21 bases remaining between them. The CDR3 contains 15 residues. In germline, CDR1 is MDHEN, CDR2 SYDVKM. Note on this clone: Its target is unknown.

The genes are TRBV28 and TRBJ1-2; perhaps TRBD1 as D (5 bases). This specimen was peripheral blood, taken 28 days after the second AZD1222 dose. The clonotype comes from an adult who received the AZD1222 COVID-19 vaccine. The CDR3 coding sequence is TGTGCCAGCAGTCCCCTGGGCCAAGGGTGGGGCGGCTACACCTTC. Encoded protein: CASSPLGQGWGGYTF.